The 13 T cell receptor beta chains below all came from one sample that was sequenced in a study of shared clonotypes between healthy human individuals. This table comes from immunoSEQ multiplex PCR, and its TCRdb copy is limited to in-frame clones, with some not included. This table has 950,000 to 1,300,000 clones, more than 60% appearing once. Source material: memory CD4+ T cells sorted from blood. Subset: CD45RA-negative fraction. These receptors were taken from a man between 18 and 29 years old in good health.

The rearrangement joins TRBV23-1 to TRBJ2-7; 8 bases are shared with TRBD1. TRBV23-1 counts as an open reading frame of uncertain function. The CDR3 runs 18 residues. Trimming at V came to 0 bases and at J to 3 bases, leaving 13 bases not matched to a gene. CDR3 bases: TGCGCCAGCAGTCAATCTCGGTGGAGTGGACAGGGATTCTACGAGCAGTACTTC. It encodes CASSQSRWSGQGFYEQYF.

CDR3 amino acids: CASSSIGNTEAFF. The DNA of the CDR3 is TGTGCCAGTAGTTCAATAGGGAACACTGAAGCTTTCTTT. The chain links TRBV19 to TRBJ1-1; D remains unclear. The CDR3 totals 13 residues. Germline CDR1 is LNHDA and CDR2 is SQIVND (reference sequence). The V end lost 5 bases, the J end lost 1 base, and 8 bases lay between the germline ends.

In its sample, this clone was seen a few times. The chain has TRBV30 and TRBJ1-5, with D maybe TRBD1 (5 bases). The ends were cut back, 5 bases at V and 5 bases at J, with 19 bases in the middle. CDR1 is GTSNPN, CDR2 SVGIG, per germline (reference sequence). There are 15 residues in the CDR3. CDR3: CAWSPGTLSDQPQHF. The CDR3 nucleotides are TGTGCCTGGTCACCCGGGACCCTGAGCGATCAGCCCCAGCATTTT.

This clone was counted only a few times. V is TRBV30 and J is TRBJ2-7, with D possibly matching TRBD2 (5 bases). CDR1 GTSNPN and CDR2 SVGIG come from the germline V gene (reference sequence). The V gene lost 5 bases and the J gene lost 0 bases, with 20 bases spanning the gap. This CDR3 has 16 amino acids. The chain's CDR3 is CAWVTPGRGSSYEQYF. As DNA, the CDR3 is TGTGCCTGGGTAACCCCCGGACGGGGAAGCTCCTACGAGCAGTACTTC.

A note on this clone: Other DNA variants within this sample encode the same CDR3. The chain uses TRBV6-1 and TRBJ2-7, with 10 bases lining up with TRBD1. V lost 6 bases and J lost 4; bases outside the gene matches: 3. Germline CDR1 and CDR2: MNHNS and SASEGT. This CDR3 region has 13 residues. The chain's CDR3 is CASRPGQGYEQYF. The CDR3 DNA is TGTGCCAGCAGGCCGGGACAGGGGTACGAGCAGTACTTC.

J is TRBJ1-5 and V is TRBV6-5, with no clear D. V lost 7 bases and J 0 bases, leaving 7 bases between the germline ends. CDR3 size: 13 residues. CDR1 and CDR2 (germline): MNHEY, SVGAGI. CDR3 DNA sequence: TGTGCCAGCAAACAGAGTAGCAATCAGCCCCAGCATTTT. This encodes CASKQSSNQPQHF.

This clone was observed many times. The chain joins TRBV7-6 to TRBJ1-2; 7 positions match TRBD1. With V trimmed by 1 base and J by 10 bases, 3 bases remained unmatched. This CDR3 comprises 12 residues. Germline V lookup: CDR1 SGHVS, CDR2 FNYEAQ. This chain's CDR3 is CASSLDQGDYTF. The CDR3, as DNA: TGTGCCAGCAGCTTAGACCAGGGGGACTACACCTTC.

Comment on this clone: This CDR3 is also generated by other DNA sequences in the sample. The chain has TRBV30 and TRBJ1-2; TRBD1 matches 8 bases. In germline, CDR1 is GTSNPN, CDR2 SVGIG (reference sequence). Germline trimming cut 2 bases from V and 5 bases from J; bases unmatched to any gene: 4. This CDR3 contains 13 residues. CDR3 DNA sequence: TGTGCCTGGAGTTATACAGGGGGATATGGCTACACCTTC. As protein: CAWSYTGGYGYTF. Complete variable domain (other parts from reference TRBV30 and TRBJ1-2): SQTIHQWPATLVQPVGSPLSLECTVEGTSNPNLYWYRQAAGRGLQLLFYSVGIGQISSEVPQNLSASRPQDRQFILSSKKLLLSDSGFYLCAWSYTGGYGYTFGSGTRLTVV.

This sequence joins TRBV6-5 and TRBJ2-7, with D possibly being TRBD2 (6 bases). From germline, CDR1 is MNHEY and CDR2 SVGAGI. The CDR3 runs 14 residues. Trimming removed 0 bases at V and 7 bases at J, with 13 bases between. CDR3 coding DNA: TGTGCCAGCAGTTACTCCCGGGACTTGGGGGAGCAGTACTTC. Protein sequence: CASSYSRDLGEQYF.

CDR3 in amino acids: CASSPSTTYEQYF. CDR3 DNA: TGCGCCAGCAGCCCATCCACAACTTACGAGCAGTACTTC. This chain joins TRBV5-1 and TRBJ2-7, with D uncertain. The CDR3 is 13 residues long. Germline V lookup: CDR1 SGHRS, CDR2 YFSETQ. V was trimmed by 4 bases and J by 4 bases, leaving 12 bases between them.

The genes are TRBV7-2 and TRBJ2-7; 9 bases align to TRBD1. The CDR3 loop spans 15 amino acids. Per the germline V gene, CDR1 is SGHTA and CDR2 is FQGNSA. Germline trimming cut 1 base from V and 4 bases from J; bases unmatched to any gene: 5. The CDR3 nucleotides are TGTGCCAGCAGCTTAGGGGGACAGGGCTGGTACGAGCAGTACTTC. Protein product: CASSLGGQGWYEQYF.

The rearrangement joins TRBV11-2 to TRBJ2-2; 11 nucleotides match TRBD2. This CDR3 region has 17 residues. Trimming cost V 3 bases and J 2 bases; bases outside gene matches: 5. Germline V gene data show CDR1 as SGHAT and CDR2 as FQNNGV. DNA of the CDR3: TGTGCCAGCAGCTTCCTGACTAGCGGGGCCAACACCGGGGAGCTGTTTTTT. The encoded protein is CASSFLTSGANTGELFF.

The chain employs TRBV2 and TRBJ2-3, with a weak D call TRBD1 (6 bases). With 6 bases removed from V and 0 bases from J, the gap between germline ends came to 10 bases. CDR1 is SNHLY, CDR2 FYNNEI, per germline. There are 14 residues in the CDR3. CDR3 in amino acids: CASSPTGSTDTQYF. Written as DNA, the CDR3 is TGTGCCAGCAGCCCGACAGGTAGCACAGATACGCAGTATTTT. The full variable domain, rest sourced from reference TRBV2 and TRBJ2-3, is EPEVTQTPSHQVTQMGQEVILRCVPISNHLYFYWYRQILGQKVEFLVSFYNNEISEKSEIFDDQFSVERPDGSNFTLKIRSTKLEDSAMYFCASSPTGSTDTQYFGPGTRLTVL.